This T cell receptor beta chain was found in a study of CXCR3-negative and CXCR3-positive naive CD8 T cells. UMI labels and 5' RACE were used to prepare the TRB cDNA libraries. Reprocessing the 5' RACE reads, TCRdb reports a single entry for every CDR3 protein and omits DNA. The sample includes about 62,000 distinct CDR3 sequences. The sequence was obtained from a human donor in good health. Some clones in this sample may be carry-over from other donors' samples. Sequenced input: naive CXCR3- CD8+ T cells from blood. The subset was: CD45RO-CCR7+CD27+CD95- naive CD8+ T cells lacking CXCR3 (TNR3-).

The CDR3 here is CSARLPQSTATNEKLFF. The chain employs TRBV20-1 and TRBJ1-4. The CDR3 contains 17 residues. Per germline, CDR1 DFQATT and CDR2 SNEGSKA (reference sequence).